This T cell receptor beta chain was recorded in a study of cytomegalovirus exposure and HLA in healthy donors. Study observations and caveats: Investigators reported 150 to 200 TCR beta chains as tied to cytomegalovirus. Exclusion as indistinguishable affected some V segments, including TRBV6-2 and TRBV6-3.

Trimming stripped 5 bases from V and 4 bases from J, with 8 bases between. Germline V CDR1 and CDR2: SGHAT, FQNNGV. The CDR3 extends over 13 amino acids. On this clone: Antigen unknown.

The PCR contained 60 Vbeta and 13 Jbeta primers. This table comes from immunoSEQ multiplex PCR, and its TCRdb copy is limited to in-frame clones, with some not included. The sample consists of more than 150,000 clones, approximately 71% of them appearing once. Donors likely had unrecorded immune exposures despite being nominally healthy when sampled. This chain connects TRBV11-2 to TRBJ2-2; no firm D call. The clonotype comes from a woman in her thirties or forties in good health and CMV-seropositive. The sample consisted of PBMCs. The CDR3 here is CASSPLFTGELFF. The CDR3 region has the DNA TGTGCCAGCAGCCCCTTGTTCACCGGGGAGCTGTTTTTT.